These 23 T cell receptor beta chains came from one sample sequenced in a study of T cell changes during pregnancy in multiple sclerosis. Clones were read by immunoSEQ multiplex PCR, and TCRdb kept only the in-frame ones, dropping some. The sample records under 45,000 clones, 85% to 95% being singletons. The source was CD4+ T cells from peripheral blood mononuclear cells, collected in the third trimester of pregnancy. These receptors all come from a female donor with multiple sclerosis, enrolled in a pregnancy study.

The chain joins TRBV6-5 to TRBJ2-1; D is uncertain. The V gene's germline CDR1 is MNHEY and CDR2 SVGAGI. This CDR3 comprises 12 residues. The germline V and J ends were trimmed by 0 bases and 9 bases, with 6 bases remaining between them. The CDR3 is CASSYSIGEQFF. The CDR3 bases are TGTGCCAGCAGTTACTCGATCGGTGAGCAGTTCTTC.

The genes are TRBV6-1 and TRBJ2-7; D gene ambiguous. Trimming took off 2 bases at V and 7 bases at J, with 15 bases between the two ends. This CDR3 region has 14 residues. CDR1 is MNHNS, CDR2 SASEGT, per germline. CDR3 in DNA: TGTGCCAGCAGTGAACACGACCGCTTCGGGGAGCAGTACTTC. The encoded protein is CASSEHDRFGEQYF.

The chain links TRBV5-1 to TRBJ2-1; 15 bases match TRBD2. Germline assignment: CDR1 SGHRS and CDR2 YFSETQ. Unmatched junction bases numbered 1, after V lost 3 bases and J lost 6 bases. The CDR3 is made up of 15 amino acids. CDR3 amino acids: CASSSGLAGGNEQFF. The CDR3 region has the DNA TGCGCCAGCAGCTCGGGACTAGCGGGAGGCAATGAGCAGTTCTTC.

The rearrangement joins TRBV19 to TRBJ2-3; 7 positions agree with TRBD1. The germline V gene encodes CDR1 LNHDA and CDR2 SQIVND (reference sequence). This CDR3 has 14 residues. Trimming removed 4 bases from V and 3 bases from J; junction bases left unmatched: 4. The CDR3 DNA sequence: TGTGCCAGTAGTACGAGGGGGCGGACAGATACGCAGTATTTT. Residues: CASSTRGRTDTQYF.

V gene TRBV30 combines with J gene TRBJ2-3; 9 bases line up with TRBD2. The CDR3 is 17 amino acids. V lost 0 bases to trimming and J lost 5 bases; unmatched junction nucleotides: 12. CDR1 and CDR2 from the germline V gene are GTSNPN and SVGIG (reference sequence). CDR3 nucleotides: TGTGCCTGGAGTGTGAGCGGGAGGCCGGGCCTGGTAGATACGCAGTATTTT. This encodes CAWSVSGRPGLVDTQYF.

As DNA, the CDR3 is TGCGCCAGCAGCCAATTGTCGGGGGGCACTGAAGCTTTCTTT. Its translation is CASSQLSGGTEAFF. V gene TRBV4-3 combines with J gene TRBJ1-1, with D possibly TRBD1 on 5 matching bases. This CDR3 spans 14 amino acids. The germline gives CDR1 LGHNA, CDR2 YSLEER. Trimming removed 2 bases at V and 4 bases at J, with 11 bases between.

V usage is TRBV7-2 and J usage is TRBJ2-3; D is ambiguous. The V end lost 5 bases, the J end lost 1 base, and 7 bases lay between the germline ends. This CDR3 spans 13 amino acids. Looked up from germline, CDR1 is SGHTA and CDR2 is FQGNSA. The CDR3 loop reads CASSPPGTDTQYF. The DNA for the CDR3 is TGTGCCAGCAGCCCCCCGGGCACAGATACGCAGTATTTT.

V is TRBV29-1 and J is TRBJ2-2; the match to TRBD1 covers 7 bases. The V segment lost 4 bases and the J segment 4 bases; nucleotides outside the gene matches: 6. CDR1 and CDR2 (germline): SQVTM, ANQGSEA. There are 14 residues in the CDR3. The CDR3 DNA follows: TGCAGCGTTGGCCGACAGGGAGTCACCGGGGAGCTGTTTTTT. It is translated as CSVGRQGVTGELFF.

The rearrangement uses TRBV6-5 and TRBJ1-1, with D tentatively TRBD1 (6 bases). The germline V gene has CDR1 MNHEY and CDR2 SVGAGI. CDR3 length: 13 amino acids. The V end lost 2 bases, the J end lost 7 bases, and 11 bases lay between the germline ends. The CDR3 DNA sequence: TGTGCCAGCAGTTACGACAGGACAAATGAAGCTTTCTTT. Encoded protein: CASSYDRTNEAFF.

The chain uses TRBV5-1 and TRBJ2-2; D possibly corresponds to TRBD1 (5 bases). This CDR3 comprises 15 residues. From germline, CDR1 is SGHRS and CDR2 YFSETQ. Trimming stripped 0 bases from V and 2 bases from J, with 8 bases between. As DNA, the CDR3 is TGCGCCAGCAGCTTGGGACAGTTAAACACCGGGGAGCTGTTTTTT. Protein: CASSLGQLNTGELFF.

The rearrangement uses TRBV19 and TRBJ2-7, with a possible D match to TRBD1 (6 bases). This CDR3 region has 16 residues. The germline CDR1 and CDR2 sequences are LNHDA and SQIVND (reference sequence). The V end lost 3 bases, the J end lost 6 bases, and 21 bases lay between the germline ends. The CDR3 DNA is TGTGCCAGTAGTATTATACCGGGACATCGAGGGGCCGAGCAGTACTTC. Amino acids: CASSIIPGHRGAEQYF.

This rearrangement joins TRBV5-5 to TRBJ2-1, with TRBD2 matching over 8 bases. Germline-derived CDR1 and CDR2 are SGHKS and YYEKEE (reference sequence). The CDR3 spans 15 residues. The V and J ends lost 4 bases and 4 bases, in that order; junction bases with no gene match: 7. DNA for the CDR3: TGTGCCAGCAGCCGGACTAGCCTAGCGTACAATGAGCAGTTCTTC. It encodes CASSRTSLAYNEQFF. The full variable domain, rest sourced from reference TRBV5-5 and TRBJ2-1, is DAGVTQSPTHLIKTRGQQVTLRCSPISGHKSVSWYQQVLGQGPQFIFQYYEKEERGRGNFPDRFSARQFPNYSSELNVNALLLGDSALYLCASSRTSLAYNEQFFGPGTRLTVL.

The chain employs TRBV27 and TRBJ2-3; TRBD1 is a possible D gene (5 bases). Looked up from germline, CDR1 is MNHEY and CDR2 is SMNVEV (reference sequence). This CDR3 spans 14 amino acids. Trimming cost V 2 bases and J 2 bases, with 8 bases left between them. CDR3 loop: CASSLQGLTDTQYF. The CDR3 nucleotides read TGTGCCAGCAGTTTACAGGGTCTCACAGATACGCAGTATTTT.

The V and J genes are TRBV5-1 and TRBJ1-4; TRBD1 matches 11 bases. CDR1 SGHRS and CDR2 YFSETQ come from the germline V gene. CDR3 size: 15 residues. V lost 4 bases, J lost 8 bases, and 7 bases stayed unmatched. Here the CDR3 DNA reads TGCGCCAGCAGCAGGACAGGGGGCTTAGAGGAAAAACTGTTTTTT. Its protein product is CASSRTGGLEEKLFF.

V and J are TRBV28 and TRBJ2-7, with TRBD2 matching over 7 bases. This CDR3 is 14 amino acids long. Germline CDR1 MDHEN, CDR2 SYDVKM. V shed 5 bases, J shed 9 bases, and the junction held 13 bases outside the gene matches. The CDR3 protein is CASSPTRREYRQYF. CDR3 coding DNA: TGTGCCAGCAGTCCCACCCGGCGGGAGTATAGGCAGTACTTC.

This clone is deemed medium-sized. The chain links TRBV4-1 to TRBJ2-7; D uncertain. This CDR3 region has 14 residues. Trimming left V 1 base short and J 3 bases short, with 10 bases between. Per the germline V gene, CDR1 is MGHRA and CDR2 is YSYEKL. CDR3 sequence (DNA): TGCGCCAGCAGCCAAGGAGCGTCTTTCTACGAGCAGTACTTC. Its protein product is CASSQGASFYEQYF.

The rearrangement links TRBV9 to TRBJ1-5; 7 nucleotides align to TRBD1. Germline CDR1 reads SGDLS; CDR2 reads YYNGEE. This CDR3 spans 18 amino acids. V lost 2 bases to trimming and J lost 5 bases; unmatched junction nucleotides: 16. The CDR3 coding sequence is TGTGCCAGCAGCGTGGGGGCACAGGGACAGTATGGCGATCAGCCCCAGCATTTT. Translated: CASSVGAQGQYGDQPQHF.

The chain couples TRBV15 to TRBJ2-3, with TRBD2 as a possible D gene (5 bases). Trimming cost V 0 bases and J 0 bases, with 10 bases left between them. Germline CDR1 reads LNHNV; CDR2 reads YYDKDF (reference sequence). The CDR3 has 16 amino acids. As DNA, the CDR3 is TGTGCCACCAGCAGAGATCGGGGTAGAAGCACAGATACGCAGTATTTT. This codes for CATSRDRGRSTDTQYF. The whole variable domain, remainder taken from reference TRBV15 and TRBJ2-3, is DAMVIQNPRYQVTQFGKPVTLSCSQTLNHNVMYWYQQKSSQAPKLLFHYYDKDFNNEADTPDNFQSRRPNTSFCFLDIRSPGLGDTAMYLCATSRDRGRSTDTQYFGPGTRLTVL.

V usage is TRBV6-1 and J usage is TRBJ2-3; tentative D call: TRBD1 (6 bases). V lost 4 bases and J 1 base, leaving 9 bases between the germline ends. CDR1 is MNHNS and CDR2 is SASEGT in the germline V gene. CDR3 length: 14 residues. The DNA of the CDR3 is TGTGCCAGCAGTGTGGCAGGGGGCACAGATACGCAGTATTTT. This encodes CASSVAGGTDTQYF.

V and J are TRBV5-4 and TRBJ2-7; perhaps TRBD2 as D (6 bases). V was shortened by 0 bases and J by 0 bases, with 7 bases between the two germline ends. Germline V gene lookup returns CDR1 SGHNT and CDR2 YYREEE (reference sequence). The CDR3 has 14 residues. DNA for the CDR3: TGTGCCAGCAGCTTGGGCGGGGCCTCCTACGAGCAGTACTTC. Its protein product is CASSLGGASYEQYF.

Comment on this clone: A read error may account for a junction end that differs from germline. J is TRBJ2-7 and V is TRBV11-2, with a possible D match to TRBD2 (7 bases). CDR1 is SGHAT and CDR2 is FQNNGV in the germline V gene. There are 12 residues in the CDR3. The CDR3 DNA reads TGTGCCAGCAGCGTACAAGGGGGGGCGGCCCTTTTC. This sequence encodes CASSVQGGAALF.

CDR3: CASSFSQDTDTQYF. CDR3 DNA sequence: TGCGCCAGCAGCTTTTCTCAGGACACAGATACGCAGTATTTT. J is TRBJ2-3 and V is TRBV5-1; no clear D. The CDR3 runs 14 residues. Trimming removed 2 bases at V and 2 bases at J, with 9 bases between. CDR1 is SGHRS and CDR2 is YFSETQ in the germline V gene.

The chain recombines TRBV18 with TRBJ2-4; D remains unclear. CDR3 length: 13 residues. CDR1 is KGHSH, CDR2 LQKENI, per germline. V was shortened by 6 bases and J by 9 bases, with 15 bases between the two germline ends. The CDR3 nucleotides are TGTGCCAGCTCGGCCTTGGCCCCCAGCATTCAGTACTTC. It encodes CASSALAPSIQYF.